This entry is about one T cell receptor (beta chain). The antigen is undetermined. The sample is drawn from a study of T cell responses to AZD1222 COVID-19 vaccine. Profiling relied on immunoSEQ multiplex PCR, and the TCRdb table lists in-frame clones only, not all of them. The profile shows over 45,000 clones, about 90% of them singletons. The CDR3 has 14 amino acids. Germline CDR1 SGHTA, CDR2 FQGNSA. The germline V and J ends were trimmed by 3 bases and 6 bases, with 9 bases remaining between them. Broader study findings: The sample set comprised mostly white British donors with more females, and clonal diversity was possibly underestimated.

Sequences were derived from peripheral blood, sampled 28 days after the second AZD1222 dose. The V and J genes are TRBV7-2 and TRBJ1-6, with a weak D call TRBD1 (5 bases). This TCR derives from an adult who received the AZD1222 COVID-19 vaccine. CDR3 in DNA: TGTGCCAGCAGCTTGAGGCAGGGTAATTCACCCCTCCACTTT. Encoded protein: CASSLRQGNSPLHF.